Listed here are 14 T cell receptor beta chains from one sample, sequenced in a study of blood T cell repertoires in COVID-19. Clones were read by immunoSEQ multiplex PCR, and TCRdb kept only the in-frame ones, dropping some. The data show some 45,000 clones, roughly 80% seen once. The sample comprised peripheral blood. These receptors were collected from a woman aged 60-75 years with acute or convalescent COVID-19.

The CDR3 nucleotides read TGTGCCATCAGTGAGCCAGGGTCCCGCTATGGCTACACCTTC. Its translation is CAISEPGSRYGYTF. The rearrangement uses TRBV10-3 and TRBJ1-2; possible D gene TRBD1, 5 bases. The CDR3 spans 14 residues. Per germline, CDR1 ENHRY and CDR2 SYGVKD. Between the trimmed V and J ends, which lost 2 bases and 4 bases, there was a span of 11 bases.

This clone was observed a handful of times. The chain uses TRBV7-3 and TRBJ1-6, with D possibly TRBD1 on 6 matching bases. With 4 bases removed from V and 9 bases from J, the gap between germline ends came to 13 bases. CDR1 and CDR2 from the germline V gene are SGHTA and FQGTGA. The CDR3 extends over 14 amino acids. The CDR3 nucleotides are TGTGCCAGCAGCTCGGCGGGGGGCTTTTCACCCCTCCACTTT. It is translated as CASSSAGGFSPLHF.

This clone has only a few counts. The chain is built from TRBV19 and TRBJ1-5; possibly TRBD1 for D (5 bases). Germline CDR1 reads LNHDA; CDR2 reads SQIVND (reference sequence). The length of the CDR3 is 14 residues. V lost 2 bases to trimming and J lost 7 bases, with 12 bases between them. The CDR3 protein is CASSIIQGGQPQHF. CDR3 bases: TGTGCCAGTAGTATAATCCAGGGTGGGCAGCCCCAGCATTTT.

The chain is built from TRBV18 and TRBJ2-1; TRBD2 might be the D (6 bases). V lost 5 bases and J lost 1, with 12 bases in between. The CDR3 contains 15 residues. Germline V gene data show CDR1 as KGHSH and CDR2 as LQKENI. The CDR3 coding sequence is TGTGCCAGCTCATCCCTGGAGGGATCCTACAATGAGCAGTTCTTC. The encoded protein is CASSSLEGSYNEQFF.

This clone was picked up one time. V and J are TRBV11-3 and TRBJ2-7; a weak D match, TRBD1 (6 bases). Germline V gene data show CDR1 as SGHNT and CDR2 as YENEEA. The CDR3 has 13 amino acids. V was clipped by 5 bases and J by 5 bases, with 13 bases between them. This CDR3 reads CASSDRSDHEQYF. CDR3 DNA: TGTGCCAGCAGCGACAGGTCGGACCACGAGCAGTACTTC.

Only a few counts were recorded for this clone. The chain couples TRBV5-1 to TRBJ1-6; 7 nucleotides agree with TRBD1. V gave up 0 bases and J gave up 2 bases; unmatched junction bases: 5. The CDR3 has 17 residues. The germline CDR1 and CDR2 sequences are SGHRS and YFSETQ. DNA for the CDR3: TGCGCCAGCAGCTTGGTTACAGGGGACCCCTATAATTCACCCCTCCACTTT. Translated: CASSLVTGDPYNSPLHF.

DNA for the CDR3: TGTGCCAGCAGCTTAAACTTAGCGGGCTATGGCTACACCTTC. Translated: CASSLNLAGYGYTF. The rearrangement uses TRBV7-2 and TRBJ1-2, with D uncertain. CDR3 length equals 14 residues. V lost 2 bases and J lost 4, with 11 bases in between. Germline V gives CDR1 SGHTA, CDR2 FQGNSA.

V is TRBV4-1 and J is TRBJ1-3; D perhaps matches TRBD1 (6 bases). This CDR3 is built from 16 residues. Per germline, CDR1 MGHRA and CDR2 YSYEKL. Trimming shortened V by 5 bases and J by 0 bases, and 14 bases separated the two germline ends. CDR3 in DNA: TGCGCCAGCAGCTCAGTACAGGGTAACTCTGGAAACACCATATATTTT. It translates to CASSSVQGNSGNTIYF.

Turning to this clone: At one end, the junction sequence differs from germline, possibly due to a read error. CDR3 region: CASSQDLAGVVF. The CDR3 nucleotides read TGTGCCAGCAGCCAAGATCTAGCGGGGGTGGTCTTC. This chain joins TRBV3-1 (or the pseudogene TRBV3-2) and TRBJ2-1, with 10 bases identical to TRBD2. The CDR3 length is 12 residues. Germline V gives CDR1 LGHDT, CDR2 YNNKEL (reference sequence).

The chain couples TRBV4-3 to TRBJ2-7; possibly TRBD1 for D (5 bases). Trimming shortened V by 1 base and J by 3 bases, and 13 bases separated the two germline ends. The CDR3 consists of 15 residues. Germline V gene lookup returns CDR1 LGHNA and CDR2 YSLEER. The CDR3 bases are TGCGCCAGCAGCCAAGTGGTGGGGCCGAACTACGAGCAGTACTTC. As protein: CASSQVVGPNYEQYF.

V usage is TRBV5-1 and J usage is TRBJ2-7; D may be TRBD1 (6 bases). V lost 0 bases, J lost 0 bases, and 16 bases lay in between. CDR1 and CDR2 (germline): SGHRS, YFSETQ. There are 17 residues in the CDR3. The CDR3, as DNA: TGCGCCAGCAGCTTGGACGTCAGGGGCACCTTCTCCTACGAGCAGTACTTC. Translation gives CASSLDVRGTFSYEQYF.

This chain uses TRBV15 with TRBJ2-4, with D uncertain. Trimming took 8 bases from V and 0 from J, leaving 8 bases between them. The germline V gene encodes CDR1 LNHNV and CDR2 YYDKDF (reference sequence). This CDR3 is built from 13 residues. This CDR3 reads CATEAIAKNIQYF. In nucleotides, the CDR3 is TGTGCCACCGAAGCGATAGCCAAAAACATTCAGTACTTC.

J is TRBJ1-2 and V is TRBV23-1; TRBD1 matches 8 bases. TRBV23-1 is an ORF for which the function is uncertain. There are 17 residues in the CDR3. J gave up 5 bases and V 2 bases, and 13 bases lay outside the gene matches. This CDR3 is CASSQLTLTGEKYGYTF. The CDR3 DNA reads as TGCGCCAGCAGTCAACTCACTCTGACAGGGGAGAAGTATGGCTACACCTTC.

The chain has TRBV19 and TRBJ2-7; D might be TRBD2 (5 bases). Germline V gene data show CDR1 as LNHDA and CDR2 as SQIVND (reference sequence). V was clipped by 3 bases and J by 7 bases, with 16 bases between them. The CDR3 loop spans 14 amino acids. The CDR3 region has the DNA TGTGCCAGTAGTATGTGGGCCCCCACGGGGGAGCAGTACTTC. Its translation: CASSMWAPTGEQYF.